Listed here are 11 T cell receptor beta chains from one sample, sequenced in a study of long-term antiretroviral therapy in people with HIV. Survey level was the resolution at which the v3.0 immunoSEQ assay ran. Using immunoSEQ multiplex PCR, the repertoire was profiled, and TCRdb retains in-frame clones only, with some absent. The table has around 20,000 clones, 91% seen once. The sequencing used unsorted PBMCs, collected 3 years after starting antiretroviral therapy. These receptors were collected from a man aged 45-60 years with HIV.

The J gene is TRBJ1-2, the V gene TRBV14, with D tentatively TRBD1 (6 bases). Germline values: CDR1 SGHDN, CDR2 FVKESK. V was clipped by 1 base and J by 8 bases, with 11 bases between them. The CDR3 is 13 amino acids. The CDR3, as DNA: TGTGCCAGCAGCCAAGTCCCAGGGGTAGGCTACACCTTC. Amino acids: CASSQVPGVGYTF.

V gene TRBV28 combines with J gene TRBJ1-5; D is unresolved. V gave up 2 bases and J gave up 4 bases, with 12 bases separating them. There are 15 residues in the CDR3. Germline V gives CDR1 MDHEN, CDR2 SYDVKM. The CDR3 bases are TGTGCCAGCAGTTTACTGGGTATAGGGAATCAGCCCCAGCATTTT. Amino acids: CASSLLGIGNQPQHF.

V usage is TRBV6-5 and J usage is TRBJ1-5; D remains ambiguous. The V end was cut by 5 bases, the J end by 7 bases, with 15 bases between. The CDR3 length is 14 residues. The germline CDR1 and CDR2 sequences are MNHEY and SVGAGI. CDR3 sequence: CASSLTGPQQPQHF. The CDR3 coding sequence is TGTGCCAGCAGTCTCACCGGTCCCCAGCAGCCCCAGCATTTT.

The chain combines TRBV6-5 with TRBJ1-3; D remains unclear. CDR1 and CDR2 from the germline V gene are MNHEY and SVGAGI. The V end lost 6 bases, the J end lost 2 bases, and 5 bases lay between the germline ends. The CDR3 length is 12 residues. CDR3: CASRSPGNTIYF. CDR3 in DNA: TGTGCCAGCAGGTCTCCTGGAAACACCATATATTTT.

The chain has TRBV7-6 and TRBJ1-1; D gene unclear. This CDR3 is built from 15 residues. Germline CDR1 and CDR2: SGHVS and FNYEAQ. The germline V and J ends were trimmed by 2 bases and 6 bases, with 16 bases remaining between them. CDR3 in amino acids: CASSLFTGNGAEAFF. DNA of the CDR3: TGTGCCAGCAGCTTATTCACCGGGAACGGGGCTGAAGCTTTCTTT.

The gene calls are TRBV18 and TRBJ2-7; D is unresolved. The CDR3 spans 15 residues. Germline values: CDR1 KGHSH, CDR2 LQKENI. V was shortened by 3 bases and J by 3 bases, with 15 bases between the two germline ends. The CDR3 DNA reads as TGTGCCAGCTCACCCGACCAGACAAAGATCTACGAGCAGTACTTC. Its protein is CASSPDQTKIYEQYF.

The V gene is TRBV30, the J gene TRBJ2-7, with D perhaps matching TRBD1 (6 bases). Germline CDR1 GTSNPN, CDR2 SVGIG (reference sequence). The CDR3 is 15 amino acids. Trimming took 0 bases from V and 2 from J, leaving 14 bases between them. The CDR3 nucleotides are TGTGCCTGGAGTGTACCCAGGACAGCTACCTACGAGCAGTACTTC. Protein sequence: CAWSVPRTATYEQYF.

J is TRBJ2-7 and V is TRBV7-9; weak D call: TRBD2 (5 bases). The CDR3 spans 11 residues. V lost 3 bases and J 7 bases, leaving 7 bases between the germline ends. In germline, CDR1 is SEHNR, CDR2 FQNEAQ (reference sequence). CDR3 bases: TGTGCCAGCAGCTTCACGGGGGAGCAGTACTTC. It specifies CASSFTGEQYF.

The DNA for the CDR3 is TGTGCCAGCAGCCAGAGCGGACAGGTCAATGAGCAGTTCTTC. Encoded protein: CASSQSGQVNEQFF. The V and J genes are TRBV9 and TRBJ2-1, with 7 bases lining up with TRBD1. The germline V gene has CDR1 SGDLS and CDR2 YYNGEE. The V segment lost 4 bases and the J segment 6 bases; nucleotides outside the gene matches: 7. The CDR3 loop spans 14 amino acids.

The genes are TRBV12-5 and TRBJ2-7; a possible D gene is TRBD1 (6 bases). V shed 0 bases and J shed 3 bases, with 15 bases lying between them. CDR1 and CDR2 (germline): LGHNT, FRNRAP. The CDR3 extends over 16 amino acids. The CDR3 DNA is TGTGCTAGTGGTTTGGTACGGGGAGACAGGATCTACGAGCAGTACTTC. Residues: CASGLVRGDRIYEQYF.

V usage is TRBV20-1 and J usage is TRBJ2-1; D may be TRBD2 (5 bases). Germline V gives CDR1 DFQATT, CDR2 SNEGSKA (reference sequence). The CDR3 consists of 11 residues. Trimming removed 5 bases at V and 4 bases at J, with 6 bases between. CDR3 protein: CSAGLYNEQFF. CDR3 DNA: TGCAGTGCTGGACTGTACAATGAGCAGTTCTTC.